Sequencing of this TCR beta chain was carried out in a study of cytomegalovirus exposure and HLA in healthy donors. In the study overall: The same platform was used for the roughly 110 validation repertoires as for the 666 first-cohort repertoires, as reported in a later analysis. Overall study findings and caveats: The authors confirmed in vitro that a few CMV-associated chains were specific for CMV antigens.

Profiling relied on immunoSEQ multiplex PCR, and the TCRdb table lists in-frame clones only, not all of them. In the table there are tens of thousands of clones, around 95% of which are singletons. Germline V lookup: CDR1 SGHNT, CDR2 YYREEE (reference sequence). The CDR3 runs 15 residues. V lost 4 bases and J lost 0, with 11 bases in between. Of note for this clone: Its specificity is unknown.

This receptor was identified in a woman between 18 and 29 years old in good health and CMV-seropositive. The sequenced sample consisted of PBMCs. The rearrangement uses TRBV5-4 and TRBJ2-1; D ambiguous. The CDR3 nucleotides are TGTGCCAGCAGCGAGTTTGCTAGCTCCTACAATGAGCAGTTCTTC. Translating gives CASSEFASSYNEQFF.